Listed below are T cell receptor beta chains from one sample, sequenced in a study of shared clonotypes between healthy human individuals. Some clones are missing from TCRdb's copy, which holds only in-frame ones; the method was immunoSEQ multiplex PCR. In the table there are about 2.4 million clones, 80% to 95% of which are singletons. The sample taken for sequencing was naive CD4+ T cells from PBMCs. The receptor source for this set is a man aged 18 to 29 in good health. Some clones in this sample may be carry-over from other donors' samples. The CDR3 runs from the conserved cysteine through the conserved F or W. D genes are given only for firm matches. Where a row states a size, it is once, few, many or the class of an expanded clone; other rows omit it.

>TRBV4-1|NA|TRBJ1-6|NA
TGCGCCAGCAGCCAAGATACGGGGGGTTTATATAATTCACCCCTCCACTTT
CASSQDTGGLYNSPLHF
>TRBV28|TRBD1|TRBJ1-1|NA
TGTGCCAGCAGTGTACCAGGGGGAACTGAAGCTTTCTTT
CASSVPGGTEAFF
>TRBV29-1|TRBD1|TRBJ1-1|NA
TGCAGCGTAGGGGGCAGGCTCAACACTGAAGCTTTCTTT
CSVGGRLNTEAFF
>TRBV9|NA|TRBJ1-5|once
TGTGCCAGCAGCGTAGAGGGGGGACGCAATCAGCCCCAGCATTTT
CASSVEGGRNQPQHF
>TRBV2|TRBD1|TRBJ2-3|NA
TGTGCCAGCACGTACAGGGGGGTTTCTGCAGATACGCAGTATTTT
CASTYRGVSADTQYF
>TRBV10-3|NA|TRBJ1-5|NA
TGTGCCATCAGTGAATCAGGTGGCAATCAGCCCCAGCATTTT
CAISESGGNQPQHF
>TRBV5-4|TRBD1|TRBJ2-7|NA
TGTGCCAGCAGCCGGACAGGGAAACTCTACGAGCAGTACTTC
CASSRTGKLYEQYF
>TRBV6-5|NA|TRBJ2-1|NA
TGTGCCAGCAGTTACTCTTGGTCCACGCCCTACAATGAGCAGTTCTTC
CASSYSWSTPYNEQFF
>TRBV28|NA|TRBJ1-3|NA
TGTGCCAGCAGTACATGGGGCTCTGGAAACACCATATATTTT
CASSTWGSGNTIYF
>TRBV28|TRBD1|TRBJ1-4|NA
TGTGCCAGCAGTTTATCCACACCCAGGGGGGAAAAACTGTTTTTT
CASSLSTPRGEKLFF
>TRBV14|NA|TRBJ2-3|once
TGTGCCAGCAGCCAAGCCTGGGATACGCAGTATTTT
CASSQAWDTQYF
>TRBV11-1|NA|TRBJ2-3|NA
TGTGCCAGCAGCTCCGCGGGGCGGGGCACAGATACGCAGTATTTT
CASSSAGRGTDTQYF
>TRBV15|NA|TRBJ2-5|NA
TGTGCCACCAGCAGAGATAAGGAAGAGACCCAGTACTTC
CATSRDKEETQYF
>TRBV5-1|TRBD2|TRBJ2-3|NA
TGCGCCAGCAGCTCACCCATTTTGAGCGGGAGAGATACGCAGTATTTT
CASSSPILSGRDTQYF
>TRBV28|TRBD2|TRBJ2-2|NA
TGTGCCAGCAGCCTTATTTGGCGGGAGGGGACCGGGGAGCTGTTTTTT
CASSLIWREGTGELFF
>TRBV7-3|NA|TRBJ2-7|NA
TGTGCCAGCAGCTTAATAGGCAGTACCGAGCAGTACTTC
CASSLIGSTEQYF
>TRBV4-2|TRBD2|TRBJ2-5|NA
TGTGCCAGCAGTCCAGGGAGGGACGGCGAAGAGACCCAGTACTTC
CASSPGRDGEETQYF
>TRBV28|TRBD2|TRBJ2-7|NA
TGTGCCAGCAGTTTATTTCTAGCGGGAGCCTACGAGCAGTACTTC
CASSLFLAGAYEQYF
>TRBV28|NA|TRBJ2-7|NA
TGTGCCAGCAGCCTCTACAGGAACTCCTACGAGCAGTACTTC
CASSLYRNSYEQYF
>TRBV7-8|NA|TRBJ1-3|NA
TGTGCCAGCAGCTTGGGTAGGGGCCTAACTGGAAACACCATATATTTT
CASSLGRGLTGNTIYF
>TRBV5-4|NA|TRBJ1-2|NA
TGTGCCAGCAGCTTGGCAGATGTCGGCTATGGCTACACCTTC
CASSLADVGYGYTF
>TRBV5-1|NA|TRBJ2-1|NA
TGCGCCAGCAGCTTGGGGACGGTGGTCGCCTACAATGAGCAGTTCTTC
CASSLGTVVAYNEQFF
>TRBV5-1|NA|TRBJ2-7|NA
TGCGCCAGCAGCGCGGCCTACGAGCAGTACTTC
CASSAAYEQYF
>TRBV28|TRBD2|TRBJ2-7|NA
TGTGCCAGCAGACCTCGCGGGACTAGCGGTACCTACGAGCAGTACTTC
CASRPRGTSGTYEQYF
>TRBV6-1|NA|TRBJ2-7|NA
TGTGCCAGCAGTGAACCTAGTGTCTCCTACGAGCAGTACTTC
CASSEPSVSYEQYF
>TRBV14|NA|TRBJ2-2|NA
TGTGCCAGCAGCCACCCCGTCGGGGGGCCCACCGGGGAGCTGTTTTTT
CASSHPVGGPTGELFF
>TRBV7-9|TRBD1|TRBJ2-7|NA
TGTGCCAGCAGCTTCCGGGACAGCGCGACCTACGAGCAGTACTTC
CASSFRDSATYEQYF
>TRBV6-1|NA|TRBJ2-7|NA
TGTGCCAGCAGTGACGGCTGGGCCTACGAGCAGTACTTC
CASSDGWAYEQYF
>TRBV28|NA|TRBJ2-3|NA
TGTGCCAGCAGTCAGGGACCCGCGACAGATACGCAGTATTTT
CASSQGPATDTQYF
>TRBV9|TRBD1|TRBJ2-3|NA
TGTGCCAGCAGCTCCCGGACAGGCGTAGATACGCAGTATTTT
CASSSRTGVDTQYF
>TRBV5-1|NA|TRBJ1-1|NA
TGCGCCAGCAGCGGGGGACCTCGGGACAACACTGAAGCTTTCTTT
CASSGGPRDNTEAFF
>TRBV28|TRBD1|TRBJ1-2|NA
TGTGCCAGCAGTAACCCCCGACAGGGGCACCTCTATGGCTACACCTTC
CASSNPRQGHLYGYTF
>TRBV15|NA|TRBJ1-2|NA
TGTGCCACCAGCAGAGATGAGGGTAGCTTCTATGGCTACACCTTC
CATSRDEGSFYGYTF
>TRBV7-8|TRBD1|TRBJ1-2|once
TGTGCCAGCAGTTACTCCGGGACAGGGGTCTATGGCTACACCTTC
CASSYSGTGVYGYTF
>TRBV5-6|NA|TRBJ2-5|NA
TGTGCCAGCAGCTTCGGCCAGCCCCAAGAGACCCAGTACTTC
CASSFGQPQETQYF